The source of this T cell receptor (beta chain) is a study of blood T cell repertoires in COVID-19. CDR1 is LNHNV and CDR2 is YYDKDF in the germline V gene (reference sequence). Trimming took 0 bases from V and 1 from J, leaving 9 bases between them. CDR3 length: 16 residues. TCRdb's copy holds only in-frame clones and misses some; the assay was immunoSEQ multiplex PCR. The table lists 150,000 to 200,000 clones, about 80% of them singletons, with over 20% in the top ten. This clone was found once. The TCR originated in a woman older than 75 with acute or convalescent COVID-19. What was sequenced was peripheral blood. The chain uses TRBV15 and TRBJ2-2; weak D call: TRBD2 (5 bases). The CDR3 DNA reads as TGTGCCACCAGCAGAGATCGGAGCGGGAACACCGGGGAGCTGTTTTTT. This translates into CATSRDRSGNTGELFF.